These 5 T cell receptor beta chains share one sample of origin, sequenced in a study of blood T cell repertoires in COVID-19. Sequenced by immunoSEQ multiplex PCR; TCRdb stores in-frame clones only, minus some. The table shows roughly 150,000 clones, with over 75% occurring only once. The sequenced sample was peripheral blood. Source of these receptors: a man at least 80 years old with COVID-19, enrolled during active disease.

In this sample, this clone turned up once. The chain uses TRBV7-2 and TRBJ1-1; 8 bases are shared with TRBD1. Looked up from germline, CDR1 is SGHTA and CDR2 is FQGNSA. This CDR3 has 15 amino acids. The V segment lost 5 bases and the J segment 1 base; nucleotides outside the gene matches: 6. The CDR3 sequence: CASSHGQGRNTEAFF. The CDR3 DNA sequence: TGTGCCAGCAGCCATGGACAGGGTAGGAACACTGAAGCTTTCTTT.

The chain combines TRBV7-3 with TRBJ1-1; 7 bases map to TRBD1. The V gene end was trimmed by 5 bases and the J gene end by 4 bases; junction bases not matched to a gene: 7. Germline CDR1 and CDR2: SGHTA and FQGTGA. The length of the CDR3 is 14 residues. CDR3 residues: CASSPQGKGTEAFF. The DNA for the CDR3 is TGTGCCAGCAGCCCACAGGGGAAAGGCACTGAAGCTTTCTTT.

This clone showed up just a few times. This chain links TRBV14 with TRBJ1-6, with D perhaps TRBD1 (5 bases). This CDR3 comprises 15 residues. V was pared by 4 bases and J by 13 bases, with 20 bases between. Germline V gene data show CDR1 as SGHDN and CDR2 as FVKESK. The CDR3, as DNA: TGTGCCAGCAGCCCAAGGAGGGACGCCGGGAGCCCCCTCCACTTT. This gives the protein CASSPRRDAGSPLHF. The full variable domain, with the rest looked up from reference TRBV14 and TRBJ1-6, is EAGVTQFPSHSVIEKGQTVTLRCDPISGHDNLYWYRRVMGKEIKFLLHFVKESKQDESGMPNNRFLAERTGGTYSTLKVQPAELEDSGVYFCASSPRRDAGSPLHFGNGTRLTVT.

This clone was found a few times. V gene TRBV7-2 combines with J gene TRBJ2-2, with D possibly being TRBD2 (7 bases). Trimming shortened V by 5 bases and J by 6 bases, and 13 bases separated the two germline ends. This CDR3 region has 14 residues. Germline values: CDR1 SGHTA, CDR2 FQGNSA. The CDR3 spells CASSPRGAAGELFF. CDR3 nucleotides: TGTGCCAGCAGCCCTCGGGGGGCGGCCGGGGAGCTGTTTTTT.

The gene calls are TRBV7-9 and TRBJ1-4, with a possible D match to TRBD1 (5 bases). Germline CDR1 and CDR2: SEHNR and FQNEAQ (reference sequence). V shed 4 bases and J shed 5 bases, with 17 bases lying between them. The CDR3 covers 16 residues. The CDR3 reads CASSSTSRALNEKLFF. CDR3 sequence (DNA): TGTGCCAGCAGCTCGACCTCCAGGGCCCTAAATGAAAAACTGTTTTTT.